This T cell receptor (beta chain) was sequenced during a study of control samples from healthy donors and cancer patients. The table came from immunoSEQ multiplex PCR; TCRdb's copy has only in-frame clones and leaves some out. Of about 190,000 clones listed, around 93% are singletons. The sample was blood. The sequence was obtained from a man aged 18 to 29 in good health.

CDR3 DNA sequence: TGTGCCAGCAGTTACCAGACCCGTGACGCTGAAGCTTTCTTT. This codes for CASSYQTRDAEAFF. This chain connects TRBV6-5 to TRBJ1-1; no reliable D call. Trimming left V 2 bases short and J 6 bases short, with 13 bases between. CDR1 and CDR2 (germline): MNHEY, SVGAGI. The CDR3 sequence is 14 residues long.